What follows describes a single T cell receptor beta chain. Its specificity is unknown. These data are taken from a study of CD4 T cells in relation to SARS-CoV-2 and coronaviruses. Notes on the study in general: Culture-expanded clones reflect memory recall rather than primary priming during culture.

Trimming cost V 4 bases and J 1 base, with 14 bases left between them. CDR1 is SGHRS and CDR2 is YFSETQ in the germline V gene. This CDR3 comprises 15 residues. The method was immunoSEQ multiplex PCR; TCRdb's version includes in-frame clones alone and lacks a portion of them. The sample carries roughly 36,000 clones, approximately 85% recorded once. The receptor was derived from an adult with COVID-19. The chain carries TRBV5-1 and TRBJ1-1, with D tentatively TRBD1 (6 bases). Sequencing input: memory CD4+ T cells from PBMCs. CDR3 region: CASSTRQVANTEAFF. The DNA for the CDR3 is TGCGCCAGCAGCACACGACAGGTGGCGAACACTGAAGCTTTCTTT.